One and the same sample provided the 23 T cell receptor beta chains below, sequenced in a study of T cells after yellow fever vaccination. Using its own MiXCR run on the 5' RACE reads, TCRdb lists one record per CDR3 protein. The sample lists around 310,000 distinct CDR3 sequences, 3.6% occurring once. The sequencing here drew on PBMCs, taken on the day of the yellow fever booster vaccination. All receptors derive from a young man who received the YFV17D yellow fever vaccine.

This clonotype was seen repeatedly, ten times or more. The chain couples TRBV9 to TRBJ2-3, with 10 bases matching TRBD2. V lost 2 bases to trimming and J lost 5 bases; unmatched junction nucleotides: 2. The CDR3 spans 14 residues. Germline V gene sequence: CDR1 SGDLS, CDR2 YYNGEE. CDR3 region: CASSVASGGDTQYF. Here the CDR3 DNA reads TGTGCCAGCAGCGTTGCTAGCGGGGGAGATACGCAGTATTTT.

This clonotype showed up just a few times. This sequence joins TRBV20-1 and TRBJ1-6; 9 bases agree with TRBD1. V was pared by 3 bases and J by 11 bases, with 5 bases of the junction left unmatched. CDR3 size: 13 residues. Germline CDR1 and CDR2: DFQATT and SNEGSKA (reference sequence). The CDR3 DNA is TGCAGTGCTAGTACAGGGGGCCGGCCACCCCTCCACTTT. Protein: CSASTGGRPPLHF.

The J gene is TRBJ1-2, the V gene TRBV2, with D perhaps matching TRBD1 (5 bases). Trimming removed 4 bases from V and 2 bases from J, with 14 bases in between. Per germline, CDR1 SNHLY and CDR2 FYNNEI. The CDR3 loop spans 15 amino acids. The CDR3 DNA reads TGTGCCAGCAGTGGGGGCGGCAAGAGAAACTATGGCTACACCTTC. It codes for CASSGGGKRNYGYTF.

This clonotype was observed at least ten times. This sequence joins TRBV4-1 and TRBJ1-4; D gene unclear. Germline V gene data show CDR1 as MGHRA and CDR2 as YSYEKL. The V and J ends lost 2 bases and 4 bases respectively, with 17 bases between them. The CDR3 extends over 17 amino acids. CDR3 nucleotide sequence: TGCGCCAGCAGCCAATTGGGCGCGGGCCGTAATAATGAAAAACTGTTTTTT. The encoded protein is CASSQLGAGRNNEKLFF.

This clonotype was counted many times. V is TRBV4-1 and J is TRBJ2-7; D might be TRBD1 or TRBD2, each matching 6 bases. The CDR3 is 16 residues long. V was trimmed by 3 bases and J by 5 bases, leaving 20 bases between them. Germline CDR1 and CDR2: MGHRA and YSYEKL. In DNA form, the CDR3 reads TGCGCCAGCAGCCAGGGTCGGGGGCTTCTCGACCACGAGCAGTACTTC. It translates to CASSQGRGLLDHEQYF.

This chain links TRBV29-1 with TRBJ1-1, with D hard to call. V gave up 3 bases and J gave up 1 base, with 9 bases separating them. This CDR3 contains 13 residues. Germline V gene lookup returns CDR1 SQVTM and CDR2 ANQGSEA. CDR3 nucleotides: TGCAGCGTTGAGATAGGGAAGAACACTGAAGCTTTCTTT. It is translated as CSVEIGKNTEAFF.

This clonotype was counted at least ten times. This chain joins TRBV12-3 or TRBV12-4 and TRBJ1-6; a weak D match, TRBD1 (5 bases). Trimming stripped 8 bases from V and 10 bases from J, with 21 bases between. The CDR3 consists of 15 residues. The CDR3 bases are TGTGCCAGCGCCCATCGTAACCAGGGAGCGTCACCCCTCCACTTT. It translates to CASAHRNQGASPLHF.

In this sample, this clonotype turned up many times. The chain links TRBV27 to TRBJ2-3; tentatively, D is TRBD2 (5 bases). Trimming removed 0 bases at V and 0 bases at J, with 13 bases between. The V gene's germline CDR1 is MNHEY and CDR2 SMNVEV (reference sequence). This CDR3 has 17 residues. The CDR3 DNA follows: TGTGCCAGCAGTTTATCGAGGAGGACCTCGAGCACAGATACGCAGTATTTT. Encoded protein: CASSLSRRTSSTDTQYF.

There are a few counts of this clonotype. CDR3 in amino acids: CASSLDASGEDGYTF. The CDR3 DNA reads as TGTGCCAGCAGCTTAGATGCCAGCGGGGAGGATGGCTACACCTTC. J is TRBJ1-2 and V is TRBV7-9, with D unresolved. The CDR3 length is 15 residues. Trimming took 1 base from V and 6 from J, leaving 15 bases between them. Germline V lookup: CDR1 SEHNR, CDR2 FQNEAQ (reference sequence).

This clonotype was seen ten or more times. This chain connects TRBV15 to TRBJ1-2; 9 bases agree with TRBD1. Germline loops: CDR1 LNHNV, CDR2 YYDKDF (reference sequence). Trimming at V came to 5 bases and at J to 7 bases, leaving 8 bases not matched to a gene. The CDR3 consists of 14 residues. The CDR3: CATSLDRGLGGYTF. CDR3 DNA: TGTGCCACCAGCTTGGACAGGGGTCTGGGTGGCTACACCTTC.

This clonotype was detected ten times or more. The rearrangement joins TRBV7-9 to TRBJ2-1, with 9 bases identical to TRBD2. The CDR3 contains 15 residues. Germline CDR1 and CDR2: SEHNR and FQNEAQ (reference sequence). V lost 4 bases, J lost 9 bases, and 10 bases stayed unmatched. Written as DNA, the CDR3 is TGTGCCAGCAGCTCCCTTGCGGGGGGGCCAGGTGAGCAGTTCTTC. Its translation is CASSSLAGGPGEQFF.

There are a few counts of this clonotype. The gene calls are TRBV7-9 and TRBJ1-2; D is unclear. The CDR3 totals 15 residues. Trimming cost V 5 bases and J 4 bases, with 17 bases left between them. The germline V gene has CDR1 SEHNR and CDR2 FQNEAQ (reference sequence). CDR3 sequence (DNA): TGTGCCAGCAGCCCAAGACCCGACCCGCGCTATGGCTACACCTTC. Translating gives CASSPRPDPRYGYTF.

The V and J genes are TRBV12-3 or TRBV12-4 and TRBJ2-1; TRBD2 agrees at 8 bases. J was trimmed by 4 bases and V by 5 bases; bases with no gene match: 7. The length of the CDR3 is 15 residues. The CDR3 nucleotides are TGTGCCAGCAGTCCCAGCGGGGGCTTTTACAATGAGCAGTTCTTC. Amino acids: CASSPSGGFYNEQFF.

This clonotype has only a few counts. The chain employs TRBV9 and TRBJ2-3; D not certain. The CDR3 is made up of 13 amino acids. V was pared by 2 bases and J by 2 bases, with 6 bases between. In germline, CDR1 is SGDLS, CDR2 YYNGEE. CDR3 sequence reads: CASSVGPTDTQYF. The CDR3 DNA follows: TGTGCCAGCAGCGTCGGACCCACAGATACGCAGTATTTT.

This clonotype was counted at least ten times. This chain links TRBV7-2 with TRBJ2-3, with 12 nucleotides matching TRBD2. The length of the CDR3 is 16 residues. Losses at the gene ends were 4 bases for V and 6 bases for J; bases not matched to a gene: 8. CDR1 and CDR2 from the germline V gene are SGHTA and FQGNSA. The CDR3, as DNA: TGTGCCAGCAGCTCGCCGACTAGCGGGGGCCCGGATACGCAGTATTTT. The encoded protein is CASSSPTSGGPDTQYF.

The chain joins TRBV4-1 to TRBJ1-4; D unclear. The CDR3 is 13 amino acids. Looked up from germline, CDR1 is MGHRA and CDR2 is YSYEKL. V lost 5 bases, J lost 8 bases, and 12 bases lay in between. For the CDR3, the DNA is TGCGCCAGCAGCTGGGAGGGTTTGGAAAAACTGTTTTTT. Encoded protein: CASSWEGLEKLFF.

This clonotype was observed a handful of times. The chain recombines TRBV7-9 with TRBJ1-5, with 8 bases matching TRBD1. The junction had 12 bases not matched to a gene; V was cut back by 5 bases and J by 6 bases. The CDR3 has 16 residues. In germline, CDR1 is SEHNR, CDR2 FQNEAQ (reference sequence). DNA of the CDR3: TGTGCCAGCAGCGGGCAGGGGGCAGCTTGGGGTCAGCCCCAGCATTTT. Its translation: CASSGQGAAWGQPQHF.

In its sample, this clonotype was seen a few times. The chain uses TRBV20-1 and TRBJ1-2; D gene uncertain. Germline V CDR1 and CDR2: DFQATT, SNEGSKA (reference sequence). The CDR3 sequence is 13 residues long. Trimming took off 3 bases at V and 4 bases at J, with 12 bases between the two ends. The CDR3 is CSASRAELYGYTF. The CDR3 DNA sequence: TGCAGTGCTAGTCGGGCAGAACTCTATGGCTACACCTTC.

In this sample, this clonotype turned up a few times. The chain employs TRBV6-6 and TRBJ2-7, with TRBD2 identical over 7 bases. Per the germline V gene, CDR1 is MNHNY and CDR2 is SVGAGI (reference sequence). With V trimmed by 4 bases and J by 3 bases, 6 bases remained unmatched. The CDR3 spans 14 residues. The CDR3 DNA reads as TGTGCCAGCAGTTTTCCTAGCGGATACTACGAGCAGTACTTC. The encoded protein is CASSFPSGYYEQYF.

This clonotype appeared many times. This sequence joins TRBV6-6 and TRBJ2-5, with D unresolved. The CDR3 has 12 residues. V lost 7 bases to trimming and J lost 0 bases, with 6 bases between them. The germline gives CDR1 MNHNY, CDR2 SVGAGI (reference sequence). DNA of the CDR3: TGTGCCAGCACAGGCAACCAAGAGACCCAGTACTTC. It translates to CASTGNQETQYF.

The CDR3 is CASTKGGTSGSYEQYF. CDR3 nucleotide sequence: TGTGCCAGCACTAAGGGAGGAACTAGCGGTTCCTACGAGCAGTACTTC. The chain is built from TRBV6-5 and TRBJ2-7, with TRBD2 matching over 8 bases. The V segment lost 7 bases and the J segment 1 base; nucleotides outside the gene matches: 12. The germline gives CDR1 MNHEY, CDR2 SVGAGI. The CDR3 contains 16 residues.

In its sample, this clonotype was seen many times. The V call is TRBV5-1, the J call TRBJ1-1; 9 bases match TRBD1. The trim removed 2 bases at V and 4 bases at J, leaving 6 bases unmatched. In germline, CDR1 is SGHRS, CDR2 YFSETQ. The CDR3 length is 15 residues. CDR3 sequence: CASSLGQGLATEAFF. CDR3 nucleotide sequence: TGCGCCAGCAGCTTAGGACAGGGGTTGGCCACTGAAGCTTTCTTT.

This clonotype came up many times. The chain employs TRBV3-1 and TRBJ1-2, with D unresolved. This CDR3 contains 13 residues. V was clipped by 0 bases and J by 5 bases, with 7 bases between them. Looked up from germline, CDR1 is LGHDT and CDR2 is YNNKEL (reference sequence). CDR3 DNA sequence: TGTGCCAGCAGCCAAGAAGGCTTTTATGGCTACACCTTC. Translating it yields CASSQEGFYGYTF.